Listed below are T cell receptor beta chains from one sample, sequenced in a study of T cells in localized non-small cell lung cancer. The data were produced by immunoSEQ multiplex PCR, yet TCRdb's version contains in-frame clones alone and is incomplete. This table has under 2,000 clones, roughly a fifth appearing once. The source was normal lung tissue next to the tumor, collected before any cancer treatment. These TCRs come from a man between 40 and 70 years old with stage III lung adenocarcinoma. Each CDR3 is given with its conserved first and last residue. The order of the fields is V gene, D gene, clone size, J gene, CDR3 protein, CDR3 DNA. The D gene is left open where the match is weak. Some rows have no size entry. The others give once, few or many, or a class for an expanded clone.

TRBV11-3,TRBD1,medium-sized,TRBJ2-3,CASSLGQTGDRTDTQYF,TGTGCCAGCAGCTTAGGTCAAACAGGGGACCGCACAGATACGCAGTATTTT
TRBV19,NA,few,TRBJ1-1,CASSPSGGLNTEAFF,TGTGCCAGTAGCCCAAGCGGGGGGTTGAACACTGAAGCTTTCTTT
TRBV29-1,NA,few,TRBJ1-3,CSVPAGAPDTIYF,TGCAGCGTTCCGGCAGGGGCTCCGGACACCATATATTTT
TRBV6-8,TRBD2,medium-sized,TRBJ2-7,CASSYPGTRGYEQYF,TGTGCCAGCAGTTACCCCGGGACTAGGGGCTACGAGCAGTACTTC
TRBV18,TRBD2,few,TRBJ2-7,CASSPRVAGQYEQYF,TGTGCCAGCTCACCAAGGGTAGCGGGGCAATACGAGCAGTACTTC
TRBV11-3,NA,few,TRBJ1-1,CASSLIPGSGTEAFF,TGTGCCAGCAGCTTAATCCCTGGGTCGGGCACTGAAGCTTTCTTT
TRBV19,NA,NA,TRBJ1-2,CATSQAGGTYGYTF,TGTGCCACCTCGCAGGCGGGGGGAACATATGGCTACACCTTC
TRBV28,NA,few,TRBJ1-5,CASRAGLLNQPQHF,TGTGCCAGCAGAGCGGGACTTCTCAATCAGCCCCAGCATTTT
TRBV29-1,NA,NA,TRBJ1-1,CSAATGYTEAFF,TGCAGCGCCGCAACAGGTTACACTGAAGCTTTCTTT
TRBV14,NA,NA,TRBJ2-2,CASSQAGGLAFSNTGELFF,TGTGCCAGCAGCCAAGCCGGGGGTCTAGCCTTTTCGAACACCGGGGAGCTGTTTTTT
TRBV18,NA,NA,TRBJ2-1,CASSPPDRSKFF,TGTGCCAGCTCACCACCCGACAGATCAAAATTCTTC
TRBV28,NA,few,TRBJ2-4,CASSLTGVGIQYF,TGTGCCAGCAGTTTAACCGGGGTAGGCATTCAGTACTTC
TRBV11-3,NA,large,TRBJ2-6,CASSRVSGANVLTF,TGTGCCAGCAGCAGGGTCTCTGGGGCCAACGTCCTGACTTTC
TRBV11-3,TRBD1,many,TRBJ1-2,CASSLDTGGTYGYTF,TGTGCCAGCAGCTTAGATACAGGGGGCACCTATGGCTACACCTTC
TRBV11-3,NA,NA,TRBJ1-6,CASSLLSGGASSYNSPLHF,TGTGCCAGCAGCTTACTATCGGGGGGCGCCAGCTCCTATAATTCACCCCTCCACTTT
TRBV6-8,TRBD1,NA,TRBJ2-7,CAIRTGGAYEQYF,TGTGCCATTAGGACAGGCGGAGCGTACGAGCAGTACTTC
TRBV11-3,TRBD1,medium-sized,TRBJ1-2,CASSDRGQLYGYTF,TGTGCCAGCAGCGACAGGGGGCAGCTATATGGCTACACCTTC
TRBV19,NA,once,TRBJ1-4,CASSMNRALRELFF,TGTGCCAGTAGTATGAACAGGGCGCTCAGGGAACTGTTTTTT
TRBV6-8,TRBD1,few,TRBJ1-2,CASSSWTGTNYGYTF,TGTGCCAGCAGTTCGTGGACAGGGACTAACTATGGCTACACCTTC
TRBV7-1,NA,few,TRBJ2-5,CASSPTGHIQETQYF,TGTGCCAGCAGCCCGACGGGACACATCCAAGAGACCCAGTACTTC
TRBV15,NA,once,TRBJ2-5,CATSRDGGTGAAGLETQYF,TGTGCCACCAGCAGAGATGGGGGGACGGGGGCGGCAGGGCTTGAGACCCAGTACTTC
TRBV19,NA,few,TRBJ1-2,CASSTLTGIHGYTF,TGTGCCAGTAGTACCTTAACAGGGATTCATGGCTACACCTTC
TRBV6-8,TRBD1,NA,TRBJ2-5,CASSYSWTGQETQYF,TGTGCCAGCAGTTACTCGTGGACAGGCCAAGAGACCCAGTACTTC
TRBV6-8,NA,NA,TRBJ2-6,CASSFRIGTGANVLTF,TGTGCCAGCAGTTTTCGAATCGGGACTGGGGCCAACGTCCTGACTTTC
TRBV19,TRBD1,NA,TRBJ1-1,CASSIQGVLAEAFF,TGTGCCAGTAGTATACAGGGGGTTCTGGCTGAAGCTTTCTTT
TRBV16,NA,NA,TRBJ2-7,CASSQSTGMYEQYF,TGTGCCAGCAGCCAATCTACGGGGATGTACGAGCAGTACTTC
TRBV2,TRBD2,NA,TRBJ2-3,CASRTSGGQADTQYF,TGTGCCAGCAGGACTAGCGGGGGGCAGGCAGATACGCAGTATTTT
TRBV11-3,TRBD1,NA,TRBJ2-1,CASSQGGTGMNEQFF,TGTGCCAGCAGTCAAGGGGGGACAGGGATGAATGAGCAGTTCTTC
TRBV6-8,NA,NA,TRBJ2-1,CASSYGQGRNNEQFF,TGTGCCAGCAGTTACGGTCAGGGAAGGAACAATGAGCAGTTCTTC
TRBV11-3,NA,few,TRBJ2-7,CASSLEGHDVRPYEQYF,TGTGCCAGCAGCTTAGAGGGACATGATGTGCGACCCTACGAGCAGTACTTC
TRBV19,NA,NA,TRBJ2-7,CASRKGDGSYEQYF,TGTGCCAGTCGCAAGGGGGACGGCTCCTACGAGCAGTACTTC
TRBV6-8,NA,medium-sized,TRBJ1-5,CASRLVGRSGNQPQHF,TGTGCCAGCAGGCTAGTAGGGAGGAGCGGCAATCAGCCCCAGCATTTT
TRBV19,NA,few,TRBJ1-1,CASGFRNTEAFF,TGTGCCAGCGGGTTTAGGAACACTGAAGCTTTCTTT
TRBV18,TRBD1,NA,TRBJ2-1,CASSPGTGGMDEQFF,TGTGCCAGCTCACCGGGGACAGGGGGCATGGATGAGCAGTTCTTC
TRBV11-3,NA,few,TRBJ1-3,CASSITVSGNTIYF,TGTGCCAGCAGCATCACAGTCTCTGGAAACACCATATATTTT
TRBV12-5,TRBD2,NA,TRBJ2-7,CASGPTSGGYYEQYF,TGTGCTAGTGGCCCCACTAGCGGGGGGTACTACGAGCAGTACTTC
TRBV6-8,NA,NA,TRBJ1-2,CASSYSFGESNYGYTF,TGTGCCAGCAGTTACTCTTTCGGGGAATCTAACTATGGCTACACCTTC
TRBV11-3,TRBD2,medium-sized,TRBJ2-5,CASSFSSGGETQYF,TGTGCCAGCAGCTTTAGTAGCGGGGGGGAGACCCAGTACTTC
TRBV18,NA,NA,TRBJ2-2,CASSPNTGELFF,TGTGCCAGCTCGCCGAACACCGGGGAGCTGTTTTTT
TRBV6-8,NA,medium-sized,TRBJ1-1,CASSLEYRAATEAFF,TGTGCCAGCAGCCTTGAATACAGGGCTGCCACTGAAGCTTTCTTT
TRBV11-3,TRBD2,NA,TRBJ2-3,CASSLTGSGGGNTDTQYF,TGTGCCAGCAGCTTAACGGGCAGCGGCGGGGGGAACACAGATACGCAGTATTTT
TRBV19,NA,NA,TRBJ1-3,CASSTQGRRSGNTIYF,TGTGCCAGTAGTACCCAGGGACGCCGCTCTGGAAACACCATATATTTT
TRBV11-3,NA,NA,TRBJ1-2,CASSLPGLQGGFNYGYTF,TGTGCCAGCAGCTTGCCAGGACTCCAGGGCGGATTTAACTATGGCTACACCTTC
TRBV19,NA,few,TRBJ1-3,CASGGPGRLSGNTIYF,TGTGCCAGTGGGGGACCTGGACGGCTCTCTGGAAACACCATATATTTT
TRBV18,TRBD1,once,TRBJ1-2,CASSGTGSNGYTF,TGTGCCAGCTCAGGGACAGGCTCGAATGGCTACACCTTC
TRBV11-3,TRBD1,few,TRBJ1-1,CASSSPYLTGTVNTEAFF,TGTGCCAGCAGCTCCCCCTACCTCACCGGGACAGTGAACACTGAAGCTTTCTTT
TRBV11-3,TRBD2,medium-sized,TRBJ2-5,CASSLSGGLQETQYF,TGTGCCAGCAGCCTCAGCGGGGGTTTACAAGAGACCCAGTACTTC
TRBV11-3,TRBD1,few,TRBJ2-7,CASSLEGTGYEQYF,TGTGCCAGCAGCTTAGAAGGGACAGGCTACGAGCAGTACTTC
TRBV6-8,NA,NA,TRBJ1-5,CASSELWALVNQPQHF,TGTGCCAGCAGCGAATTATGGGCGCTCGTAAATCAGCCCCAGCATTTT
TRBV30,NA,NA,TRBJ2-2,CAWTHTLTTTGELFF,TGTGCCTGGACTCATACCCTTACGACTACCGGGGAGCTGTTTTTT
TRBV6-1,NA,few,TRBJ1-2,CASSEAWANYGYTF,TGTGCCAGCAGTGAAGCCTGGGCTAACTATGGCTACACCTTC